Reported below is one T cell receptor beta chain. This entry is derived from a study of blood T cell repertoires in COVID-19. Method: immunoSEQ multiplex PCR; TCRdb's copy keeps in-frame clones and lacks some. The data hold about 310,000 clones, with around 90% observed a single time. The sample was peripheral blood. The TCR originated in a woman in her forties with COVID-19, enrolled during active disease.

In DNA, the CDR3 is TGTGCCAGCTCACCAGGGGACAGCCCCAACACTGAAGCTTTCTTT. It is translated as CASSPGDSPNTEAFF. The chain links TRBV18 to TRBJ1-1; 7 bases align to TRBD1. V dropped 2 bases and J dropped 2; count of bases not matched to a gene: 5. CDR3 length equals 15 residues. Per germline, CDR1 KGHSH and CDR2 LQKENI.